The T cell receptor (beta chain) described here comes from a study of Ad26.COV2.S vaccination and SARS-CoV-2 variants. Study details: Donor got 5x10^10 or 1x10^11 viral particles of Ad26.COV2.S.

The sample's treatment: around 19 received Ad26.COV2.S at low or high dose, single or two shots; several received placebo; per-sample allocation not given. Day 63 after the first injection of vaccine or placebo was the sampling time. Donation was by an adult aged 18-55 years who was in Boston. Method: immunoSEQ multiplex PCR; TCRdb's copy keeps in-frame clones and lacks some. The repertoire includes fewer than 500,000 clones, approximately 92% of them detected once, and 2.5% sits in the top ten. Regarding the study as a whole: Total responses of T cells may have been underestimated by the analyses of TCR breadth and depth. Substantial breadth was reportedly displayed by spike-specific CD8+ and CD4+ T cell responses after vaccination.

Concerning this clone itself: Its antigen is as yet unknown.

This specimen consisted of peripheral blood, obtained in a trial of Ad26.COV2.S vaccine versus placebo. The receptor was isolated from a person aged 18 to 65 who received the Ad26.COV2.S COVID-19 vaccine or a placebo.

The CDR3 loop is CACLWGADSTGELFF. CDR3 bases: TGTGCCTGTCTTTGGGGGGCTGATAGTACCGGGGAGCTGTTTTTT. This chain joins TRBV30 and TRBJ2-2; D is tentatively TRBD1 or TRBD2 (6 bases each). The CDR3 sequence is 15 residues long. Trimming stripped 6 bases from V and 5 bases from J, with 19 bases between. The germline V gene encodes CDR1 GTSNPN and CDR2 SVGIG (reference sequence). The full variable domain, in which reference TRBV30 and TRBJ2-2 provide the parts outside the CDR3, is SQTIHQWPATLVQPVGSPLSLECTVEGTSNPNLYWYRQAAGRGLQLLFYSVGIGQISSEVPQNLSASRPQDRQFILSSKKLLLSDSGFYLCACLWGADSTGELFFGEGSRLTVL.